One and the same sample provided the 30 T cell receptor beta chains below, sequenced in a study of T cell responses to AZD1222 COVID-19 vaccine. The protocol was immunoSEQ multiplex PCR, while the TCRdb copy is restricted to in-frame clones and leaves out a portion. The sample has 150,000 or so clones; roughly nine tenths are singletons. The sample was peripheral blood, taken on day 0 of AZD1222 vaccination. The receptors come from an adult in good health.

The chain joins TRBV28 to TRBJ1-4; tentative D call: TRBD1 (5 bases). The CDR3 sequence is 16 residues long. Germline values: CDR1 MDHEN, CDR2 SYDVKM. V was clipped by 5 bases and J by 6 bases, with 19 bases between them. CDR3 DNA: TGTGCCAGCAGTCCAAATCCAGGGTGGGCTGATGAAAAACTGTTTTTT. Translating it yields CASSPNPGWADEKLFF.

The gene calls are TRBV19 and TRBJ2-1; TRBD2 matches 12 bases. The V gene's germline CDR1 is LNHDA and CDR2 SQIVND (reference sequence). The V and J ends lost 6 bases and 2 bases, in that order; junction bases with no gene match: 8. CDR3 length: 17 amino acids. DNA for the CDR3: TGTGCCAGTAGCGTGAGACTAGCGGGAGTTCCCTACAATGAGCAGTTCTTC. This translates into CASSVRLAGVPYNEQFF.

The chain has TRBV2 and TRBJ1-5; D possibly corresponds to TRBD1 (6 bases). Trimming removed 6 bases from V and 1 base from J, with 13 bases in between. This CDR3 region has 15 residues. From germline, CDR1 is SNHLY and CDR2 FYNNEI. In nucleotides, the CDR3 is TGTGCCAGCAGCAAAGGGGGTGTGAGCAATCAGCCCCAGCATTTT. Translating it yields CASSKGGVSNQPQHF.

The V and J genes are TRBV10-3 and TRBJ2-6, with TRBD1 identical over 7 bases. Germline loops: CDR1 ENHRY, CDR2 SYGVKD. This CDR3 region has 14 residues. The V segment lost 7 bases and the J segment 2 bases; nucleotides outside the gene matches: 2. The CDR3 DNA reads TGTGCCATCAAAGACAGGGCTGGGGCCAACGTCCTGACTTTC. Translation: CAIKDRAGANVLTF.

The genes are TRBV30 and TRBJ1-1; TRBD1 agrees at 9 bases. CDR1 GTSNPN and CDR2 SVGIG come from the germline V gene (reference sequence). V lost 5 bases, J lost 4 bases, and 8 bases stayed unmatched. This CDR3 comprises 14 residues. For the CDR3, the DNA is TGTGCCTGGGGCGGGACAGGGCTCGGCACTGAAGCTTTCTTT. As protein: CAWGGTGLGTEAFF. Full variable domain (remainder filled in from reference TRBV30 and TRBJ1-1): SQTIHQWPATLVQPVGSPLSLECTVEGTSNPNLYWYRQAAGRGLQLLFYSVGIGQISSEVPQNLSASRPQDRQFILSSKKLLLSDSGFYLCAWGGTGLGTEAFFGQGTRLTVV.

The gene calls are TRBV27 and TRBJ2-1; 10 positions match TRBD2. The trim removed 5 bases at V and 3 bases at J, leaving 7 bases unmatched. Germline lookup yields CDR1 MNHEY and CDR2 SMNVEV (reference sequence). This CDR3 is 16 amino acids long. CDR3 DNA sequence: TGTGCCAGCAGTCCCGGAACTAGCGGGAACTACAATGAGCAGTTCTTC. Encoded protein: CASSPGTSGNYNEQFF.

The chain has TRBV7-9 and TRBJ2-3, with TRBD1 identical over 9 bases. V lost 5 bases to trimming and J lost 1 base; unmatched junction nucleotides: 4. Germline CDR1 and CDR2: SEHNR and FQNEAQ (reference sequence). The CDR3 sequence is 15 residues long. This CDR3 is CASSARQGGTDTQYF. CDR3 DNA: TGTGCCAGCAGCGCCCGACAGGGGGGCACAGATACGCAGTATTTT.

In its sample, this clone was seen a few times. The CDR3 here is CASSLGRNYEQYF. The CDR3 nucleotides are TGTGCCAGCAGTTTAGGACGAAACTACGAGCAGTACTTC. This sequence joins TRBV27 and TRBJ2-7, with D unresolved. The V end lost 2 bases, the J end lost 3 bases, and 8 bases lay between the germline ends. Germline values: CDR1 MNHEY, CDR2 SMNVEV (reference sequence). This CDR3 contains 13 residues.

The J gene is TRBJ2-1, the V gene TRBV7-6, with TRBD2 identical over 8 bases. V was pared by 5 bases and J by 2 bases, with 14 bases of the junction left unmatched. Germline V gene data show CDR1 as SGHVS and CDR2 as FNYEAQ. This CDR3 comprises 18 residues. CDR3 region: CASSARSGGAGAYNEQFF. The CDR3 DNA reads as TGTGCCAGCAGCGCCCGATCAGGTGGAGCGGGAGCCTACAATGAGCAGTTCTTC.

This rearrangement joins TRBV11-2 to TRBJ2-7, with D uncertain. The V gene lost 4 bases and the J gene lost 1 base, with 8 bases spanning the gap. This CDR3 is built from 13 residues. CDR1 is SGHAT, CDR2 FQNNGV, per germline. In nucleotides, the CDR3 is TGTGCCAGCAGCTCGATTCGGTCCTACGAGCAGTACTTC. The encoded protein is CASSSIRSYEQYF.

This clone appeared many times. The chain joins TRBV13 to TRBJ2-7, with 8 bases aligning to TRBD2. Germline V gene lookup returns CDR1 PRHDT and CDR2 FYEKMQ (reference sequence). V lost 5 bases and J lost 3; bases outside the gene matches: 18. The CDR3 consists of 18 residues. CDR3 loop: CASSPLGAGAPWSYEQYF. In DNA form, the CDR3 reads TGTGCCAGCAGCCCCCTGGGAGCGGGAGCACCTTGGAGCTACGAGCAGTACTTC.

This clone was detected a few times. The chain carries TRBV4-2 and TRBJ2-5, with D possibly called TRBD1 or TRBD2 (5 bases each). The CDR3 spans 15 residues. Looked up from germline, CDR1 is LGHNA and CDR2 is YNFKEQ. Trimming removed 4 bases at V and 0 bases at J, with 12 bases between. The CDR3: CASSRIRDDQETQYF. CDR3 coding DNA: TGTGCCAGCAGCCGCATCCGGGACGACCAAGAGACCCAGTACTTC.

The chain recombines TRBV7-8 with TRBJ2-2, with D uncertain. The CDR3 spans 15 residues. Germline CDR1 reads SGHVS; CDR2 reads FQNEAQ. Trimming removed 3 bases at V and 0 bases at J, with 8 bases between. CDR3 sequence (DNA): TGTGCCAGCAGCTTTGAAGTGGCGAACACCGGGGAGCTGTTTTTT. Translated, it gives CASSFEVANTGELFF.

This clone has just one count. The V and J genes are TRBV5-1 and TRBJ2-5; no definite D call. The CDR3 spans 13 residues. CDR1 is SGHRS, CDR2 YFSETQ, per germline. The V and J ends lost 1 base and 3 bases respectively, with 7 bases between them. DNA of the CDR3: TGCGCCAGCAGCTTGCCAGGAGAAGAGACCCAGTACTTC. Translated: CASSLPGEETQYF.

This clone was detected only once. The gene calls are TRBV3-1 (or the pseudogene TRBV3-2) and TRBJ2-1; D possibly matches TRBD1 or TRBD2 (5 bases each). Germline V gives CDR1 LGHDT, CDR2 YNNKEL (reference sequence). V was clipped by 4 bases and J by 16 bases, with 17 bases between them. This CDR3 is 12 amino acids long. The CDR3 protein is CASSPEGERLFF. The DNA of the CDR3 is TGTGCCAGCAGCCCAGAAGGGGAGAGGCTTTTCTTC.

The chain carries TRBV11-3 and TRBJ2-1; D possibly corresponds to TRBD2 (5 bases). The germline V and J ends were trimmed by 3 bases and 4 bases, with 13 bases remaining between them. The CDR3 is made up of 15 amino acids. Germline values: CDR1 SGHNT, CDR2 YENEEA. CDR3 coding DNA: TGTGCCAGCAGCTTGGCCGGCGGGCCATACAATGAGCAGTTCTTC. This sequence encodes CASSLAGGPYNEQFF.

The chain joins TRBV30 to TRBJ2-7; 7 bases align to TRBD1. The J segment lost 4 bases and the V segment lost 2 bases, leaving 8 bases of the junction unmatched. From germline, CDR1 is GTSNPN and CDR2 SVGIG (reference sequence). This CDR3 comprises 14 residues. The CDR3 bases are TGTGCCTGGAGTTCGACAGGGACCGGGTACGAGCAGTACTTC. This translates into CAWSSTGTGYEQYF.

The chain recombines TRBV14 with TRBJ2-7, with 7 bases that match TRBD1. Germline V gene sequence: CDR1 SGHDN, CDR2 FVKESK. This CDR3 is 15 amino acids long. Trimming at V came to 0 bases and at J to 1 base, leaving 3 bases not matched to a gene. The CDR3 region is CASSQDVGQSYEQYF. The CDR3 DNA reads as TGTGCCAGCAGCCAAGATGTGGGACAGTCCTACGAGCAGTACTTC.

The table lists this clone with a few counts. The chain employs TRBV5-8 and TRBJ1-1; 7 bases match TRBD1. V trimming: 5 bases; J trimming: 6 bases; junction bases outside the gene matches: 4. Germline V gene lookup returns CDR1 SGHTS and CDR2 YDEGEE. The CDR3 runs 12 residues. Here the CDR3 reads CASRLDRAEAFF. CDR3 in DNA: TGTGCCAGCAGACTCGACAGGGCTGAAGCTTTCTTT.

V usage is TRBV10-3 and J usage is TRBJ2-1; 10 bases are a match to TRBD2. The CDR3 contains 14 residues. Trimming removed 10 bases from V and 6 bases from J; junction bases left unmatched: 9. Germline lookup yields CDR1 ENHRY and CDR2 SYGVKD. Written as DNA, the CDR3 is TGTGCCACCAACGGACTAGCGGCAGGCAATGAGCAGTTCTTC. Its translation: CATNGLAAGNEQFF.

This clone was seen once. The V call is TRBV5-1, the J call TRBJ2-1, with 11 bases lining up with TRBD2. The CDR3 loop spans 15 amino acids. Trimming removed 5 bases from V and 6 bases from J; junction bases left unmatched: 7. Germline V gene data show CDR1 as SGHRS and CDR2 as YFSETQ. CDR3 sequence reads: CASRTSGNVGNEQFF. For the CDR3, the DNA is TGCGCCAGCAGGACTAGCGGGAATGTGGGCAATGAGCAGTTCTTC.

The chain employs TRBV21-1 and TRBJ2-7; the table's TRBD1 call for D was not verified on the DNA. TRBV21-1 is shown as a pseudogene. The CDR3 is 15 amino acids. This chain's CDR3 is CASSKGPPKSHEQYF. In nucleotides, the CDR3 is TGTGCCAGCAGCAAAGGGCCACCAAAAAGTCACGAGCAGTACTTC.

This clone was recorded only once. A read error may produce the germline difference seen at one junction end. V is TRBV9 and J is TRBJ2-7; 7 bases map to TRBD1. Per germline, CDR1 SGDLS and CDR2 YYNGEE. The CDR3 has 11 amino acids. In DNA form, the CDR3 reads TGTGCCAGCAGCGTACGGACAGGAGCTATCTTC. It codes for CASSVRTGAIF.

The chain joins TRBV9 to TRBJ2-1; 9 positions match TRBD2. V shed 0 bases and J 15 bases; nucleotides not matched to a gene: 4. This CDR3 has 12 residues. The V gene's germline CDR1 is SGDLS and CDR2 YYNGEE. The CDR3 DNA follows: TGTGCCAGCAGCGTAGTTAGCGGGAGCCCGTTCTTC. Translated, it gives CASSVVSGSPFF.

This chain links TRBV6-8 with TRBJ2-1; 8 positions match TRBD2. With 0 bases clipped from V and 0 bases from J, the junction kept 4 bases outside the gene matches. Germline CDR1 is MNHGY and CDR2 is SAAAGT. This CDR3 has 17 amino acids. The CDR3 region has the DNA TGTGCCAGCAGTTACTCTTGCGGGAGGCGCTCCTACAATGAGCAGTTCTTC. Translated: CASSYSCGRRSYNEQFF.

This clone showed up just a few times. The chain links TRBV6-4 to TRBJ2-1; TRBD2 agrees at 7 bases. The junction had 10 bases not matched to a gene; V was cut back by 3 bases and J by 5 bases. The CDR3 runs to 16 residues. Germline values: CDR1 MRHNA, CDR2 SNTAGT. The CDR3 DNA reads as TGTGCCAGCAGTGAGAGAAGCGGGGACTCTCACAATGAGCAGTTCTTC. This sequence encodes CASSERSGDSHNEQFF.

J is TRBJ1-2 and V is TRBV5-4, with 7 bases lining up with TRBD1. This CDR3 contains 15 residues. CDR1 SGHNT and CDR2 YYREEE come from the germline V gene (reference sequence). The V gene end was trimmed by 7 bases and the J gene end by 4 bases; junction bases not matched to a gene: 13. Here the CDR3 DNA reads TGTGCCAGCGGGGTCAGGGGGTTAATAGGCTATGGCTACACCTTC. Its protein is CASGVRGLIGYGYTF.

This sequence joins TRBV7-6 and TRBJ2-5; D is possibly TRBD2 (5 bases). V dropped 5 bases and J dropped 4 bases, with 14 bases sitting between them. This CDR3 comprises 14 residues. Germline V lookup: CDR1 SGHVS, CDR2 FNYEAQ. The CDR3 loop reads CASSPPRGGETQYF. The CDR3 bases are TGTGCCAGCAGCCCACCCCGCGGAGGAGAGACCCAGTACTTC. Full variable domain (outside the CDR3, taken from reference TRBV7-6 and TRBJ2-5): GAGVSQSPRYKVTKRGQDVALRCDPISGHVSLYWYRQALGQGPEFLTYFNYEAQQDKSGLPNDRFSAERPEGSISTLTIQRTEQRDSAMYRCASSPPRGGETQYFGPGTRLLVL.

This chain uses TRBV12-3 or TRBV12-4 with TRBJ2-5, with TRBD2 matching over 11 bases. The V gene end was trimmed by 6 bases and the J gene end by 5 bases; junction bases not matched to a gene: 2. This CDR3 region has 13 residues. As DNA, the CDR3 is TGTGCCAGCAGACTAGCGGGAGCGGAGACCCAGTACTTC. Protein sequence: CASRLAGAETQYF.

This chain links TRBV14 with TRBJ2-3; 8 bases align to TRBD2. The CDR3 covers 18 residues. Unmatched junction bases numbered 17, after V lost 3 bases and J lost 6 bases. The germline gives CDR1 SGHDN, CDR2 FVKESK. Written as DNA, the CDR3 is TGTGCCAGCAGCCACAACGCCCCCGGGACTAGTGCCGGGGATACGCAGTATTTT. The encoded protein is CASSHNAPGTSAGDTQYF.